This T cell receptor beta chain was obtained from a study of T cell responses to AZD1222 COVID-19 vaccine. Study-level points and caveats: Regions left unmutated in variants are reportedly the target of nearly half of spike-specific TCRs. Only six people who got AZD1222 tested seropositive at baseline. CD4 TCRs associated with vaccination spanned spike, dominating at 160-218 and 743-854. Clonal diversity was possibly underestimated, and white British individuals and females predominated among donors.

Note on this clone: Its cognate antigen is unknown.

Sequencing was performed with immunoSEQ multiplex PCR; in TCRdb, only in-frame clones are kept and a portion is missing. This repertoire shows 130,000 to 150,000 clones, 88% found once; its top ten account for about 5%. The CDR3 contains 15 residues. V dropped 5 bases and J dropped 5; count of bases not matched to a gene: 10. Germline V gives CDR1 SEHNR, CDR2 FQNEAQ (reference sequence). The chain is built from TRBV7-9 and TRBJ2-5, with 8 bases fitting TRBD2. The receptor was isolated from an adult who received the MenACWY meningococcal vaccine as a control. The specimen was peripheral blood, collected 28 days after the second dose of the MenACWY control vaccine. In DNA form, the CDR3 reads TGTGCCAGCAGCCCGGGAGGGTCTAGCGTGGAGACCCAGTACTTC. This sequence encodes CASSPGGSSVETQYF.